Below, one T cell receptor (beta chain) is given with its context. What it binds is not known. This sample was included in a study of cytomegalovirus exposure and HLA in healthy donors. Study-wide results and caveats: The productive fraction for most TCR beta V segments was about 87% or about 30% in an earlier analysis. Within the data, a cluster of highly shared sequence variants was likely a sequencing artifact.

PCR employed 60 Vbeta and 13 Jbeta primers. Assay: immunoSEQ multiplex PCR; the TCRdb copy retains only in-frame clones and omits some. The top ten hold around 2.9% of the sample, which has 110,000 to 150,000 clones, 78% seen once. Germline values: CDR1 MNHNS, CDR2 SASEGT. Trimming took off 1 base at V and 1 base at J, with 11 bases between the two ends. The CDR3 covers 16 residues. Although they were nominally healthy when sampled, donors likely had unrecorded immune exposures. The origin of this receptor is a female donor in good health and CMV-seronegative. The chain has TRBV6-1 and TRBJ1-5, with D tentatively TRBD1 (6 bases). Sequenced input: PBMCs. CDR3 region: CASSEGWGPSNQPQHF. The CDR3 region has the DNA TGTGCCAGCAGTGAAGGGTGGGGGCCGAGCAATCAGCCCCAGCATTTT.